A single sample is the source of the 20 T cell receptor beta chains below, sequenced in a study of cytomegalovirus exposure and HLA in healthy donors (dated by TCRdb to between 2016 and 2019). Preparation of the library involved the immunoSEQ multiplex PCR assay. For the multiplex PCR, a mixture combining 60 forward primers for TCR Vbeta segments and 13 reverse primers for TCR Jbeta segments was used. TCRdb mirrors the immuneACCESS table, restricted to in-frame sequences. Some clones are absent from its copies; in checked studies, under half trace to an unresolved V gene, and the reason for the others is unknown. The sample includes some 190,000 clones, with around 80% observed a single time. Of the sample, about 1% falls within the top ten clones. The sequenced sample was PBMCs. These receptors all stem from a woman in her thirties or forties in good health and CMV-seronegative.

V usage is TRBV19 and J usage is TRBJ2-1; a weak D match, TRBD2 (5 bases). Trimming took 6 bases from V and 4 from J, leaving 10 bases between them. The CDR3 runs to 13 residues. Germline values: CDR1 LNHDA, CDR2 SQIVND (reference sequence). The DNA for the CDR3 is TGTGCCAGTAGCAGGACTGATTACAATGAGCAGTTCTTC. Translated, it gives CASSRTDYNEQFF.

CDR3 protein: CATSRRASGTNTDTQYF. Here the CDR3 DNA reads TGTGCCACCAGCAGGAGGGCTAGCGGGACCAATACAGATACGCAGTATTTT. This rearrangement joins TRBV15 to TRBJ2-3; TRBD2 agrees at 9 bases. This CDR3 contains 17 residues. V lost 3 bases to trimming and J lost 3 bases; unmatched junction nucleotides: 10. Germline V gene data show CDR1 as LNHNV and CDR2 as YYDKDF (reference sequence). The whole variable domain, filled in from reference TRBV15 and TRBJ2-3, reads DAMVIQNPRYQVTQFGKPVTLSCSQTLNHNVMYWYQQKSSQAPKLLFHYYDKDFNNEADTPDNFQSRRPNTSFCFLDIRSPGLGDTAMYLCATSRRASGTNTDTQYFGPGTRLTVL.

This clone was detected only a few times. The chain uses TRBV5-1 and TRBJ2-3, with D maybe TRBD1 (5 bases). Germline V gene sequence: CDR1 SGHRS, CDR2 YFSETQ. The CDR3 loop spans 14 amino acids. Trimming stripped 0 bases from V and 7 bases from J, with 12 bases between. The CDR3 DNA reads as TGCGCCAGCAGCTTGGAGGCAGGGCGATATACGCAGTATTTT. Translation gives CASSLEAGRYTQYF.

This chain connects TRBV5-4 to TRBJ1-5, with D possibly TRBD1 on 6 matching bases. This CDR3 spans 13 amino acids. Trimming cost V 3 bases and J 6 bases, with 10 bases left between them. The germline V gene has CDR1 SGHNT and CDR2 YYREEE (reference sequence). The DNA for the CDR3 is TGTGCCAGCAGCTCACAGGGAGCTCAGCCCCAGCATTTT. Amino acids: CASSSQGAQPQHF.

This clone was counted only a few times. DNA of the CDR3: TGTGCCAGTAGTCTCCCCGGGAATGAGCAGTTCTTC. Protein product: CASSLPGNEQFF. The chain couples TRBV19 to TRBJ2-1; no clear D gene. Per germline, CDR1 LNHDA and CDR2 SQIVND (reference sequence). V was trimmed by 5 bases and J by 7 bases, leaving 9 bases between them. CDR3 length: 12 residues.

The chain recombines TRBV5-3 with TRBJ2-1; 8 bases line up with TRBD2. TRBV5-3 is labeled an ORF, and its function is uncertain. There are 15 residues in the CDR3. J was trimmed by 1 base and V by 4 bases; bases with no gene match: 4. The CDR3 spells CARSVGGRSYNEQFF. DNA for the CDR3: TGTGCCAGAAGCGTAGGCGGGAGGTCCTACAATGAGCAGTTCTTC.

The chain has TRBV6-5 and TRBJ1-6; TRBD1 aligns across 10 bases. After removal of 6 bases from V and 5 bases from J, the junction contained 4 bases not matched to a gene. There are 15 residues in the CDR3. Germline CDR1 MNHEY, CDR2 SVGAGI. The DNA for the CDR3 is TGTGCCAGCAGGACAGGGGGCGTAGATAATTCACCCCTCCACTTT. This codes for CASRTGGVDNSPLHF.

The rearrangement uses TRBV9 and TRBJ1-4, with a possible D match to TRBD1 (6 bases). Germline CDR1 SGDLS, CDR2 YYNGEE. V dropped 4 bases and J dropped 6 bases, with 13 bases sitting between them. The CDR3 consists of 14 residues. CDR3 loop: CASSKQGRDEKLFF. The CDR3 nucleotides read TGTGCCAGCAGCAAACAGGGACGAGATGAAAAACTGTTTTTT.

CDR3 sequence (DNA): TGTGCCAGCAGTGGTTGGAGGGACAGGGGTACATCTAGCTCCTACAATGAGCAGTTCTTC. This translates into CASSGWRDRGTSSSYNEQFF. V is TRBV2 and J is TRBJ2-1, with TRBD1 identical over 10 bases. With V trimmed by 4 bases and J by 0 bases, 15 bases remained unmatched. Germline V gives CDR1 SNHLY, CDR2 FYNNEI. The CDR3 consists of 20 residues.

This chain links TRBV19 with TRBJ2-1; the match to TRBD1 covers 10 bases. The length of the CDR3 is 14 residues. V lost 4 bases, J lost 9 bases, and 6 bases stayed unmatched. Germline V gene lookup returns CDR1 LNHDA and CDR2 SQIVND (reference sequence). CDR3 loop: CASSTGTGVPEQFF. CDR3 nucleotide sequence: TGTGCCAGTAGTACCGGGACAGGGGTCCCTGAGCAGTTCTTC.

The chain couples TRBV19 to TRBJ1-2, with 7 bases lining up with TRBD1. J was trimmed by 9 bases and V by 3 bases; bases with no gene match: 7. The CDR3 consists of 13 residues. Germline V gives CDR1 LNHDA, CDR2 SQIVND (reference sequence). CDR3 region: CASSMEDRTSYTF. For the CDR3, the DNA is TGTGCCAGTAGTATGGAGGACAGGACGAGCTACACCTTC.

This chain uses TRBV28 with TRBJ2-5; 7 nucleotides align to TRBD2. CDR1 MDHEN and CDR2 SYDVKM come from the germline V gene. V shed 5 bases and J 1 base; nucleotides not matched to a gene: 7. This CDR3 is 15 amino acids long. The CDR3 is CASSSLAELQETQYF. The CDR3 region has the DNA TGTGCCAGCAGTAGTCTAGCGGAGCTCCAAGAGACCCAGTACTTC.

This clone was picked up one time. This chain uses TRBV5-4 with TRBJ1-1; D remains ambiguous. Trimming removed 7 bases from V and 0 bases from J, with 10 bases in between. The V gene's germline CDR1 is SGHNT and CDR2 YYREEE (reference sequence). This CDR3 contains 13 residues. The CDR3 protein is CASAVQVNTEAFF. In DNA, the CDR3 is TGTGCCAGCGCCGTCCAGGTGAACACTGAAGCTTTCTTT.

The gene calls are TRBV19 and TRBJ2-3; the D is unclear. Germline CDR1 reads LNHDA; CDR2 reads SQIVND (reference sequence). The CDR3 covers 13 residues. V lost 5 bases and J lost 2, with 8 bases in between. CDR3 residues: CASSLVSTDTQYF. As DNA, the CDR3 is TGTGCCAGTAGTCTTGTCTCCACAGATACGCAGTATTTT. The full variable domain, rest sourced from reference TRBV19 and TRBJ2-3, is DGGITQSPKYLFRKEGQNVTLSCEQNLNHDAMYWYRQDPGQGLRLIYYSQIVNDFQKGDIAEGYSVSREKKESFPLTVTSAQKNPTAFYLCASSLVSTDTQYFGPGTRLTVL.

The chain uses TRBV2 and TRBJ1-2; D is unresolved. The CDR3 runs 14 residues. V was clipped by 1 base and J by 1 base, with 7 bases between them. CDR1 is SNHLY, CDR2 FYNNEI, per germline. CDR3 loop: CASSEGHLNYGYTF. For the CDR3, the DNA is TGTGCCAGCAGTGAAGGACACCTTAACTATGGCTACACCTTC.

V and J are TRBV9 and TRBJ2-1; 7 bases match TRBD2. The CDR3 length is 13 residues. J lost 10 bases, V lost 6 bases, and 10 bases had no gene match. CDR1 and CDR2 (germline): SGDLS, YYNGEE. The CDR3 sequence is CASNPGGLVEQFF. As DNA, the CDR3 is TGTGCCAGCAACCCCGGGGGGTTGGTCGAGCAGTTCTTC.

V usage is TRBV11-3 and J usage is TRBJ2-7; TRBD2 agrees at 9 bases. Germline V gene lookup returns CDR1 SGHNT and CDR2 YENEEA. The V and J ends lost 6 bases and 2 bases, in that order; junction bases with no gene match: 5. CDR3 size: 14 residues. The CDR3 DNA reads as TGTGCCAGCAGTCATCGACTAGCGGCCTACGAGCAGTACTTC. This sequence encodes CASSHRLAAYEQYF.

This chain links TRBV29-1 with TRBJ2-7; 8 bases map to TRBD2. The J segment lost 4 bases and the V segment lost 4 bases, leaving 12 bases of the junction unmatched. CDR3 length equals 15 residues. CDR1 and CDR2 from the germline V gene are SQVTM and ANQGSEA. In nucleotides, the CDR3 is TGCAGCGTTGGGGGAAGGGCTAGCGGGCGATACGAGCAGTACGTC. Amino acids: CSVGGRASGRYEQYV.

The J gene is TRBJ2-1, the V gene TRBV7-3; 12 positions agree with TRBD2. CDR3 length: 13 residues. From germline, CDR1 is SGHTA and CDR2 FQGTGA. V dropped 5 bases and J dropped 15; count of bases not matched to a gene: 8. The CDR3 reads CASSPGTSGFRFF. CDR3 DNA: TGTGCCAGCAGCCCCGGGACTAGCGGGTTTCGGTTCTTC.

CDR3 bases: TGTGCCTGGAGTGTAGAAGGACAGGGTGCTGAAGCTTTCTTT. It codes for CAWSVEGQGAEAFF. The chain uses TRBV30 and TRBJ1-1, with 8 bases matching TRBD1. V lost 0 bases, J lost 6 bases, and 6 bases stayed unmatched. This CDR3 has 14 residues. CDR1 and CDR2 (germline): GTSNPN, SVGIG (reference sequence).